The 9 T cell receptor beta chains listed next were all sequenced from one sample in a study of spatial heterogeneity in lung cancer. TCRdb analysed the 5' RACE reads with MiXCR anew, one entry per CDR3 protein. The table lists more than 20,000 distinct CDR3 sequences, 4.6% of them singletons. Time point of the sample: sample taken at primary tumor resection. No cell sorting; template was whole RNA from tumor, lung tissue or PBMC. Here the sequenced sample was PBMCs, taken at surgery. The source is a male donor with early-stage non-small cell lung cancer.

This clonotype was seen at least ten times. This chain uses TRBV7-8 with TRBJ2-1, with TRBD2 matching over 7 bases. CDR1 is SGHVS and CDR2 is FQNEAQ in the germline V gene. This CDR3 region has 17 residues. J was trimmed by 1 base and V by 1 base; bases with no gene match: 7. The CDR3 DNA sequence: TGTGCCAGCAGCTTAGTATGGGGGGGACTATCCTACAATGAGCAGTTCTTC. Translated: CASSLVWGGLSYNEQFF. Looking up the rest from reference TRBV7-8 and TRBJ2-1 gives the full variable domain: GAGVSQSPRYKVAKRGQDVALRCDPISGHVSLFWYQQALGQGPEFLTYFQNEAQLDKSGLPSDRFFAERPEGSVSTLKIQRTQQEDSAVYLCASSLVWGGLSYNEQFFGPGTRLTVL.

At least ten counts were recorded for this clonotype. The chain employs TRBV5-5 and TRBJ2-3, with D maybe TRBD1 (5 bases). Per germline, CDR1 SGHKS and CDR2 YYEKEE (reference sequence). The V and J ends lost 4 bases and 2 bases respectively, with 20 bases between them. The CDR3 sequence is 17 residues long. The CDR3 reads CASSPPGRGLYTDTQYF. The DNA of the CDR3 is TGTGCCAGCAGCCCCCCTGGAAGGGGCCTCTACACAGATACGCAGTATTTT.

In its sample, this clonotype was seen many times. CDR3 protein: CASSPRTGVYNEQFF. Here the CDR3 DNA reads TGTGCCAGCTCACCAAGGACAGGAGTTTACAATGAGCAGTTCTTC. The chain combines TRBV18 with TRBJ2-1, with 7 bases identical to TRBD1. The CDR3 loop spans 15 amino acids. Germline V CDR1 and CDR2: KGHSH, LQKENI. J was trimmed by 4 bases and V by 2 bases; bases with no gene match: 5.

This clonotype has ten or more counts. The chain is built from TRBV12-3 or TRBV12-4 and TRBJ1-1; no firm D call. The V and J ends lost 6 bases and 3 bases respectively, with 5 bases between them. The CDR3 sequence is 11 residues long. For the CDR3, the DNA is TGTGCCAGCAGCGCTTACACTGAAGCTTTCTTT. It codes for CASSAYTEAFF.

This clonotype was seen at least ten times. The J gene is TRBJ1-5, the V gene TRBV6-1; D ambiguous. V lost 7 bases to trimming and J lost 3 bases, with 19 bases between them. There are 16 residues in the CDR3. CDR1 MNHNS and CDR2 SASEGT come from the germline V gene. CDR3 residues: CASKGQAMGNNQPQHF. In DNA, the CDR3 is TGTGCCAGCAAGGGCCAGGCCATGGGGAACAATCAGCCCCAGCATTTT.

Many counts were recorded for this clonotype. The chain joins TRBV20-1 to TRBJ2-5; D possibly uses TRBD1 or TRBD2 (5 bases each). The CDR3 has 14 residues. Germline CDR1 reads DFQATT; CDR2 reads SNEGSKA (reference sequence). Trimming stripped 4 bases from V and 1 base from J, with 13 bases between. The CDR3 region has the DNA TGCAGTGCTACCGGGACCGGGCCCCAAGAGACCCAGTACTTC. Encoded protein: CSATGTGPQETQYF.

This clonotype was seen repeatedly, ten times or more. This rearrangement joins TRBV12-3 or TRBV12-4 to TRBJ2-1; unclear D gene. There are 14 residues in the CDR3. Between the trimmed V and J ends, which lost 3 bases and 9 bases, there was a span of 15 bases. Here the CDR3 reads CASSFLFVGGEQFF. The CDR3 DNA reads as TGTGCCAGCAGTTTCCTCTTCGTCGGTGGTGAGCAGTTCTTC.

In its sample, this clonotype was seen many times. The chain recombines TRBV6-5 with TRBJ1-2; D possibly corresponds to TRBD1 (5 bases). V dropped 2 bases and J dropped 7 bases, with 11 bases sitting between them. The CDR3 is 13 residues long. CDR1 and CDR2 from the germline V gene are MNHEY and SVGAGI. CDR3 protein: CASSYGGGAGYTF. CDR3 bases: TGTGCCAGCAGTTACGGGGGAGGAGCTGGCTACACCTTC.

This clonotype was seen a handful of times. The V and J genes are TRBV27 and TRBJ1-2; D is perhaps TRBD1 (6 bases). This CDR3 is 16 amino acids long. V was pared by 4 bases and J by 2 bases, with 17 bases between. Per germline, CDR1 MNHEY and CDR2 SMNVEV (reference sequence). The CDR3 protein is CASSSRGYQGNYGYTF. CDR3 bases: TGTGCCAGCAGTTCAAGGGGATATCAGGGGAACTATGGCTACACCTTC.